These 27 T cell receptor beta chains were all obtained from the same sample, sequenced in a study of breast tumors, draining lymph nodes, adjacent tissues. Samples came from axillary lymph nodes draining the breast cancer. Each CDR3 protein gets one entry after TCRdb re-called the multiplex PCR reads with MiXCR. The table shows tens of thousands of distinct CDR3 sequences, with over 25% occurring only once. The sample consisted of axillary lymph node tissue. These receptors all come from a female donor with breast cancer. Some clones in this sample may be carry-over from other donors' samples.

This clonotype occurred many times. The J gene is TRBJ1-2, the V gene TRBV30; D is ambiguous. V was trimmed by 4 bases and J by 5 bases, leaving 8 bases between them. The CDR3 extends over 11 amino acids. Germline V CDR1 and CDR2: GTSNPN, SVGIG (reference sequence). The CDR3 reads CAWTGLYGYTF. For the CDR3, the DNA is TGTGCCTGGACCGGTCTGTATGGCTACACCTTC.

This clonotype appeared many times. This rearrangement joins TRBV27 to TRBJ1-2; no reliable D call. This CDR3 comprises 13 residues. Trimming shortened V by 3 bases and J by 5 bases, and 10 bases separated the two germline ends. CDR1 and CDR2 (germline): MNHEY, SMNVEV (reference sequence). The DNA of the CDR3 is TGTGCCAGCAGTTTCACGGAGGCTTATGGCTACACCTTC. The encoded protein is CASSFTEAYGYTF.

The V gene is TRBV9, the J gene TRBJ1-3, with D unclear. Germline CDR1 is SGDLS and CDR2 is YYNGEE. This CDR3 region has 15 residues. Trimming pared 4 bases from V and 9 bases from J, leaving 20 bases between. The CDR3 loop reads CASSLGLFTGRTIYF. The CDR3 DNA reads as TGTGCCAGCAGCTTAGGACTGTTCACCGGACGCACCATATATTTT.

At least ten counts were recorded for this clonotype. The rearrangement links TRBV24-1 to TRBJ2-3, with unresolved D. This CDR3 region has 14 residues. The V end was cut by 8 bases, the J end by 1 base, with 12 bases between. Germline lookup yields CDR1 KGHDR and CDR2 SFDVKD. As DNA, the CDR3 is TGTGCCACCACCGGAGCCGCTGGCACAGATACGCAGTATTTT. Its protein is CATTGAAGTDTQYF.

This clonotype was seen at least ten times. This chain uses TRBV5-5 with TRBJ1-6; D uncertain. Trimming removed 4 bases at V and 0 bases at J, with 8 bases between. Germline V gives CDR1 SGHKS, CDR2 YYEKEE (reference sequence). This CDR3 contains 15 residues. The CDR3 here is CASSPQSSYNSPLHF. In nucleotides, the CDR3 is TGTGCCAGCAGCCCACAGAGCTCCTATAATTCACCCCTCCACTTT.

This clonotype is judged medium-sized. The chain recombines TRBV7-9 with TRBJ2-3; D remains unclear. Per germline, CDR1 SEHNR and CDR2 FQNEAQ (reference sequence). This CDR3 has 14 amino acids. V was trimmed by 1 base and J by 4 bases, leaving 9 bases between them. The chain's CDR3 is CASSLGGGSDTQYF. CDR3 coding DNA: TGTGCCAGCAGCTTAGGAGGTGGATCAGATACGCAGTATTTT.

The rearrangement uses TRBV12-3 or TRBV12-4 and TRBJ1-5, with D perhaps matching TRBD1 (5 bases). CDR3 length: 14 amino acids. The ends were cut back, 0 bases at V and 14 bases at J, with 17 bases in the middle. The CDR3 here is CASSLAAQGNHEHF. Here the CDR3 DNA reads TGTGCCAGCAGTTTAGCGGCGCAGGGTAACCACGAGCATTTT.

The chain couples TRBV27 to TRBJ2-2; D is uncertain. This CDR3 is 15 amino acids long. Germline V CDR1 and CDR2: MNHEY, SMNVEV (reference sequence). V lost 5 bases to trimming and J lost 1 base, with 11 bases between them. CDR3 protein: CASSPGLWNTGELFF. Written as DNA, the CDR3 is TGTGCCAGCAGTCCCGGTCTGTGGAACACCGGGGAGCTGTTTTTT.

The rearrangement uses TRBV24-1 and TRBJ2-1, with D maybe TRBD2 (6 bases). Germline CDR1 KGHDR, CDR2 SFDVKD. The V end lost 4 bases, the J end lost 9 bases, and 12 bases lay between the germline ends. The length of the CDR3 is 13 residues. The CDR3 sequence is CATSDPSGSEQFF. Here the CDR3 DNA reads TGTGCCACCAGTGACCCCTCCGGGAGTGAGCAGTTCTTC.

This clonotype showed up many times. The chain employs TRBV7-8 and TRBJ2-5, with D perhaps being TRBD1 or TRBD2 (5 bases each). The V end was cut by 6 bases, the J end by 4 bases, with 21 bases between. Germline-derived CDR1 and CDR2 are SGHVS and FQNEAQ. The length of the CDR3 is 16 residues. The CDR3 is CASRPPRGLGGETQYF. CDR3 sequence (DNA): TGTGCCAGCAGGCCTCCGAGGGGCCTGGGCGGAGAGACCCAGTACTTC.

This clonotype has ten or more counts. J is TRBJ2-5 and V is TRBV3-1; no firm D call. The CDR3 has 14 residues. V lost 0 bases, J lost 4 bases, and 9 bases lay in between. Germline CDR1 reads LGHDT; CDR2 reads YNNKEL (reference sequence). This CDR3 is CASSQDSTGETQYF. The CDR3 DNA sequence: TGTGCCAGCAGCCAAGATTCGACGGGAGAGACCCAGTACTTC.

This clonotype appeared many times. J is TRBJ2-1 and V is TRBV14, with 7 positions matching TRBD2. The V segment lost 1 base and the J segment 9 bases; nucleotides outside the gene matches: 9. CDR3 size: 15 residues. Germline lookup yields CDR1 SGHDN and CDR2 FVKESK. DNA for the CDR3: TGTGCCAGCAGCCAAGCGGCGGGAGTGAGAGTTGAGCAGTTCTTC. Protein product: CASSQAAGVRVEQFF.

Note on this clonotype: It is likely a read error, because the conserved phenylalanine at the end of the CDR3 is missing. The gene calls are TRBV19 and TRBJ2-7, with a possible D match to TRBD2 (7 bases). In germline, CDR1 is LNHDA, CDR2 SQIVND (reference sequence). Trimming left V 3 bases short and J 6 bases short, with 12 bases between. The CDR3 covers 13 residues. CDR3 nucleotides: TGTGCCAGTAGTATTTCCGGGGGGCGCGAGCAGTACCCC. Its translation is CASSISGGREQYP.

At least ten counts were recorded for this clonotype. This sequence joins TRBV7-2 and TRBJ2-7; the match to TRBD2 covers 8 bases. J was trimmed by 6 bases and V by 5 bases; bases with no gene match: 12. Germline CDR1 and CDR2: SGHTA and FQGNSA. The CDR3 loop spans 15 amino acids. In nucleotides, the CDR3 is TGTGCCAGCAGCCGCGCCGGGACTAGACCTTCCGAGCAGTACTTC. Its translation: CASSRAGTRPSEQYF.

Note on this clonotype: The junction differs from germline at one of its ends, possibly a read error. V and J are TRBV5-1 and TRBJ2-6; a possible D gene is TRBD1 (6 bases). Germline assignment: CDR1 SGHRS and CDR2 YFSETQ. The CDR3 contains 18 residues. CDR3 region: CASSPPGHTLSGANVLTF. Written as DNA, the CDR3 is TGTGCCAGCAGCCCACCGGGACATACCCTCTCTGGGGCCAACGTCCTGACTTTC.

This clonotype was seen many times. The chain has TRBV20-1 and TRBJ2-5; possible D gene TRBD2, 6 bases. Germline V gene data show CDR1 as DFQATT and CDR2 as SNEGSKA (reference sequence). The CDR3 is 14 amino acids. V was clipped by 5 bases and J by 4 bases, with 17 bases between them. The CDR3 protein is CSAEIGGARETQYF. The CDR3 region has the DNA TGCAGTGCTGAGATCGGCGGGGCCCGAGAGACCCAGTACTTC.

This clonotype occurred many times. V usage is TRBV3-1 and J usage is TRBJ1-2; D gene uncertain. Per the germline V gene, CDR1 is LGHDT and CDR2 is YNNKEL (reference sequence). V lost 0 bases and J lost 7, with 12 bases in between. This CDR3 is 14 amino acids long. The CDR3 DNA reads TGTGCCAGCAGCCAAGATCGGCTTATGGGTGGCTACACCTTC. Amino acid sequence: CASSQDRLMGGYTF. The full variable domain, completed using reference TRBV3-1 and TRBJ1-2, is DTAVSQTPKYLVTQMGNDKSIKCEQNLGHDTMYWYKQDSKKFLKIMFSYNNKELIINETVPNRFSPKSPDKAHLNLHINSLELGDSAVYFCASSQDRLMGGYTFGSGTRLTVV.

There are many counts of this clonotype. The chain joins TRBV5-1 to TRBJ2-7; 9 bases match TRBD2. CDR3 length: 15 residues. The V gene's germline CDR1 is SGHRS and CDR2 YFSETQ. V gave up 0 bases and J gave up 2 bases; unmatched junction bases: 3. For the CDR3, the DNA is TGCGCCAGCAGCTTGGCGCTAGCGGGAACCTACGAGCAGTACTTC. As protein: CASSLALAGTYEQYF. Based on the CDR3 plus reference TRBV5-1 and TRBJ2-7, the full variable domain is KAGVTQTPRYLIKTRGQQVTLSCSPISGHRSVSWYQQTPGQGLQFLFEYFSETQRNKGNFPGRFSGRQFSNSRSEMNVSTLELGDSALYLCASSLALAGTYEQYFGPGTRLTVT.

In its sample, this clonotype was seen many times. The rearrangement joins TRBV7-3 to TRBJ2-4; D ambiguous. The CDR3 sequence is 10 residues long. CDR1 is SGHTA and CDR2 is FQGTGA in the germline V gene. Trimming removed 7 bases from V and 8 bases from J, with 6 bases in between. CDR3 in amino acids: CASTGDIQYF. The DNA for the CDR3 is TGTGCCAGCACTGGGGACATTCAGTACTTC.

This clonotype was observed at least ten times. CDR3 loop: CASSYTTRTSASYEQYF. The CDR3, as DNA: TGTGCCAGCAGTTACACTACTAGGACCTCCGCCTCCTACGAGCAGTACTTC. The gene calls are TRBV6-5 and TRBJ2-7; D may be TRBD2 (5 bases). The CDR3 runs to 17 residues. V lost 2 bases to trimming and J lost 0 bases, with 17 bases between them. Germline V gene data show CDR1 as MNHEY and CDR2 as SVGAGI.

The sample holds a few counts of this clonotype. The chain links TRBV11-2 to TRBJ2-7; D gene uncertain. Germline V gives CDR1 SGHAT, CDR2 FQNNGV. The CDR3 spans 12 residues. V lost 5 bases, J lost 0 bases, and 5 bases lay in between. The CDR3: CASSPPSYEQYF. The CDR3 coding sequence is TGTGCCAGCAGCCCACCCTCCTACGAGCAGTACTTC.

This clonotype was recorded many times. CDR3 protein: CASSQDRLTGLAEETQYF. The CDR3 DNA follows: TGCGCCAGCAGCCAAGATCGTCTGACGGGACTAGCGGAGGAGACCCAGTACTTC. The rearrangement joins TRBV4-3 to TRBJ2-5; 11 bases are a match to TRBD2. The CDR3 has 18 amino acids. J was trimmed by 5 bases and V by 0 bases; bases with no gene match: 11. CDR1 and CDR2 (germline): LGHNA, YSLEER.

This clonotype was seen only a few times. V is TRBV20-1 and J is TRBJ1-6, with D possibly matching TRBD1 (5 bases). V lost 1 base and J lost 10, with 17 bases in between. CDR1 is DFQATT, CDR2 SNEGSKA, per germline (reference sequence). The CDR3 contains 15 residues. The CDR3 sequence is CSARGGLSYTSPLHF. The CDR3 nucleotides read TGCAGTGCTAGAGGGGGACTTAGCTATACCTCACCCCTCCACTTT.

The V and J genes are TRBV20-1 and TRBJ2-2; no reliable D call. CDR1 and CDR2 (germline): DFQATT, SNEGSKA (reference sequence). V lost 1 base and J lost 6, with 6 bases in between. The CDR3 length is 12 residues. CDR3 region: CSARVGPGELFF. The CDR3 DNA sequence: TGCAGTGCTAGAGTAGGCCCCGGGGAGCTGTTTTTT.

The chain links TRBV7-2 to TRBJ1-2; weak D call: TRBD1 (6 bases). Trimming removed 10 bases from V and 9 bases from J, with 24 bases in between. Germline-derived CDR1 and CDR2 are SGHTA and FQGNSA. The CDR3 contains 14 residues. CDR3 sequence (DNA): TGTGCCAACAACCCCTCGGGGGGCCCTGGGAGCTACACCTTC. It specifies CANNPSGGPGSYTF.

Here the CDR3 reads CASSLDGSGVGYTF. In nucleotides, the CDR3 is TGTGCCAGCAGCTTAGATGGTTCTGGTGTTGGCTACACCTTC. The chain is built from TRBV7-8 and TRBJ1-2, with D unresolved. V was shortened by 1 base and J by 7 bases, with 13 bases between the two germline ends. Germline V CDR1 and CDR2: SGHVS, FQNEAQ. CDR3 length: 14 amino acids.

This clonotype was seen ten or more times. The chain has TRBV20-1 and TRBJ2-5; D gene ambiguous. Germline assignment: CDR1 DFQATT and CDR2 SNEGSKA (reference sequence). The CDR3 runs to 15 residues. V dropped 6 bases and J dropped 3 bases, with 20 bases sitting between them. CDR3 region: CSAEGGHLTKETQYF. The CDR3 DNA follows: TGCAGTGCCGAAGGTGGGCACTTAACCAAAGAGACCCAGTACTTC.